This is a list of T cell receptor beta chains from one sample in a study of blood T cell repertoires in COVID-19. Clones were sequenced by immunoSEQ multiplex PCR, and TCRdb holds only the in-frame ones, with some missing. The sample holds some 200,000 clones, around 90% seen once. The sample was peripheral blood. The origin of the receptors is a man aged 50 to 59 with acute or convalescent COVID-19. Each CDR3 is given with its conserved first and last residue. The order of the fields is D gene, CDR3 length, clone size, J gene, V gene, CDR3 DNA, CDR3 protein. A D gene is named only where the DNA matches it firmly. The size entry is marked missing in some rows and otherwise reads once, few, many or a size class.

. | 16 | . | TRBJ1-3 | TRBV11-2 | TGTGCCAGCAGCCGGGGGGGGTTGAACTCTGGAAACACCATATATTTT | CASSRGGLNSGNTIYF
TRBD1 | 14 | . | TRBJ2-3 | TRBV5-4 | TGTGCCAGCAGCCGGGACAGATACACAGATACGCAGTATTTT | CASSRDRYTDTQYF
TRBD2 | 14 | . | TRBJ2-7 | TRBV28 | TGTGCCAGCGGACTAGCGGGAGAGTCCTACGAGCAGTACTTC | CASGLAGESYEQYF
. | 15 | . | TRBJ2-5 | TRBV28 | TGTGCCAGCAGTCCTTGGACAGACCAACAAGAGACCCAGTACTTC | CASSPWTDQQETQYF
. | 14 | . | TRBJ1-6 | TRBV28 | TGTGCCACCCTCTGGTCAGGGCGTCTTTCACCCCTCCACTTT | CATLWSGRLSPLHF
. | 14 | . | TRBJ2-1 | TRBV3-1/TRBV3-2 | TGTGCCAGCAGCTTCCCCGGGGAGCGGGTTAGGCAGTTCTTC | CASSFPGERVRQFF
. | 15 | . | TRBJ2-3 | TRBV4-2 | TGTGCCAGCAGCCAAGAGAGACGGCAGGCAGATACGCAGTATTTT | CASSQERRQADTQYF
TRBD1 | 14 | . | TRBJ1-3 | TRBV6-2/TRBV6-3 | TGTGCCAGCAGTTCCGGGACAGGGGCGCACACCATATATTTT | CASSSGTGAHTIYF
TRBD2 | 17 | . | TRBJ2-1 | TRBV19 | TGTGCCAGTAGTCCACTAGCGGGAGGGGGGACCTACAATGAGCAGTTCTTC | CASSPLAGGGTYNEQFF
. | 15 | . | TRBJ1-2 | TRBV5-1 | TGCGCCAGCAGCCATTTGGGGACACCTAACTATGGCTACACCTTC | CASSHLGTPNYGYTF
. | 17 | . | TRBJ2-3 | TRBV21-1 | TGTGCCAGCAGCAAAGTAACTGGTCCGCGCAGCACAGATACGCAGTATTTT | CASSKVTGPRSTDTQYF
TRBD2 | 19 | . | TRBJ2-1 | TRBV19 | TGTGCCAGTAGTAAATCCGGGACTAGCGGGAGTCCGACCTACAATGAGCAGTTCTTC | CASSKSGTSGSPTYNEQFF
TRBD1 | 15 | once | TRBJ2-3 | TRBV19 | TGTGCCAGTAGTATAGTCGAGGGGGCTACAGATACGCAGTATTTT | CASSIVEGATDTQYF
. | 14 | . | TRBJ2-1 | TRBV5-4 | TGTGCCAGCAGCTTGGGGGGAGATTACAATGAGCAGTTCTTC | CASSLGGDYNEQFF
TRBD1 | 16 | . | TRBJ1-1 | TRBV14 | TGTGCCAGCAGCCGAAACGGGGGCAGGGGGGCCACTGAAGCTTTCTTT | CASSRNGGRGATEAFF
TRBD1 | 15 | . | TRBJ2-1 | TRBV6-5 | TGTGCCAGCAGCCTCACCCGGACAGGGGGCAATGAGCAGTTCTTC | CASSLTRTGGNEQFF
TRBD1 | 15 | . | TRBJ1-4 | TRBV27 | TGTGCCAGCAGTTTAGATGGGACAGGGGAGGTAAAACTGTTTTTT | CASSLDGTGEVKLFF
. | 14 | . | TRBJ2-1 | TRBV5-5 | TGTGCCAGCAGCTTGGTCGTCAGCTACAATGAGCAGTTCTTC | CASSLVVSYNEQFF
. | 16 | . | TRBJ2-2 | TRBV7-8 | TGTGCCAGCAGCTTAAACCCGACAGCGAACACCGGGGAGCTGTTTTTT | CASSLNPTANTGELFF
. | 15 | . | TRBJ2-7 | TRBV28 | TGTGCCAGCAGCCTGACGGAGCGTTATTCCTACGAGCAGTACTTC | CASSLTERYSYEQYF
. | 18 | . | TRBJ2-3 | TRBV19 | TGTGCCAGTAGTATAGACGTCCTAGCGCCTCTCAGCACAGATACGCAGTATTTT | CASSIDVLAPLSTDTQYF
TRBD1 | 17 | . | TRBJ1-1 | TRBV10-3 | TGTGCCATCAGTGAGTCGAGACTCCAGGGGGTGAACACTGAAGCTTTCTTT | CAISESRLQGVNTEAFF
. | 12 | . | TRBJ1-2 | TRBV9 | TGTGCCAGCAGCCGGGGGGCCTATGGCTACACCTTC | CASSRGAYGYTF
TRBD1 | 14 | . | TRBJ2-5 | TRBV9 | TGTGCCAGCAGCGTCGGGACAGTGCAAGAGACCCAGTACTTC | CASSVGTVQETQYF
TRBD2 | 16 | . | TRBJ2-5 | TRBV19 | TGTGCCAGTAGTATACGACTAGCAGAGGAGACAGAGACCCAGTACTTC | CASSIRLAEETETQYF
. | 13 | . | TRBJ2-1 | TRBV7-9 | TGTGCCAGCAGCGTTAGCGGCTACAATGAGCAGTTCTTC | CASSVSGYNEQFF
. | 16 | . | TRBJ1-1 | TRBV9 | TGTGCCAGCAGCGTAGACGGTGGAGGTTTGAACACTGAAGCTTTCTTT | CASSVDGGGLNTEAFF
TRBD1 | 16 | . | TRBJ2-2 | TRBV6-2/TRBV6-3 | TGTGCCAGCAGTTACCACCTCGACAGGGGTTCCGGGGAGCTGTTTTTT | CASSYHLDRGSGELFF
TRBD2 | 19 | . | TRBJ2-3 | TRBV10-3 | TGTGCCATCAGAGGAACTAGCGGGAGAAGTGGGGGATCCACAGATACGCAGTATTTT | CAIRGTSGRSGGSTDTQYF
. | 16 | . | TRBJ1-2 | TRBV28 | TGTGCCAGCAGTTTAAGCTATGTTGAGGGCAACTATGGCTACACCTTC | CASSLSYVEGNYGYTF
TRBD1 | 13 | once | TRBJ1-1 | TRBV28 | TGTGCCAGCAGGCTGACAGGGGACACTGAAGCTTTCTTT | CASRLTGDTEAFF
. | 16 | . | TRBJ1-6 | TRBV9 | TGTGCCAGCAGCGGAGCTCCTCGGACAGTAAATTCACCCCTCCACTTT | CASSGAPRTVNSPLHF
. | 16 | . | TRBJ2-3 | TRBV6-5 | TGTGCCAGCAGTTACTCGACCGACAGTTGGGCAGATACGCAGTATTTT | CASSYSTDSWADTQYF
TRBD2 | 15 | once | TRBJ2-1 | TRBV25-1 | TGTGCCAGCACCCTAGCGGGAAGCTCCTACAATGAGCAGTTCTTC | CASTLAGSSYNEQFF
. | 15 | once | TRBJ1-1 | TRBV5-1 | TGCGCCAGCAGCGGGCAGGGGACCGTGAACACTGAAGCTTTCTTT | CASSGQGTVNTEAFF
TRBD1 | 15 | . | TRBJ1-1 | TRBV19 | TGTGCAGCAAAGGGTTGGACAGGTCCGAACACTGAAGCTTTCTTT | CAAKGWTGPNTEAFF
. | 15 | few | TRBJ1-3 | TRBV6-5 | TGTGCCAGCAGGTCGACAGTAGGTAAAGGAAACACCATATATTTT | CASRSTVGKGNTIYF
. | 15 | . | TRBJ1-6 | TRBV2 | TGTGCCAGCAGTGGGTTCGCGGTAGATAATTCACCCCTCCACTTT | CASSGFAVDNSPLHF
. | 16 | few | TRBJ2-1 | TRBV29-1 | TGCAGCGCTATTGTAGACAGGTTTAGCTCCTACAATGAGCAGTTCTTC | CSAIVDRFSSYNEQFF
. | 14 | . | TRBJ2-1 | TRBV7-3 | TGTGCCAGCAGCTTACCAGGGTTAGTGGATGAGCAGTTCTTC | CASSLPGLVDEQFF
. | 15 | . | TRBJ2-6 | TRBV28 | TGTGCCAGCAGTTTATCGGGCTCTGGGGCCAACGTCCTGACTTTC | CASSLSGSGANVLTF
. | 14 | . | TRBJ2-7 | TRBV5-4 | TGTGCCAGCAGCTTGGTTGGTTGGGCGCACGAGCAGTACTTC | CASSLVGWAHEQYF
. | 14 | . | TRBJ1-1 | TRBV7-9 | TGTGCCACTTCGCGCGGGGGCCTGAACACTGAAGCTTTCTTT | CATSRGGLNTEAFF
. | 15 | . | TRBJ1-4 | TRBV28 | TGTGCCAGCAGTCTCCCAGGGGCAACTAATGAAAAACTGTTTTTT | CASSLPGATNEKLFF
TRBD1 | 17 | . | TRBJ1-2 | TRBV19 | TGTGCCAGCAAAAAGAGGGCAGGGGGCACGATTAACTATGGCTACACCTTC | CASKKRAGGTINYGYTF
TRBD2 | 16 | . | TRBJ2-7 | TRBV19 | TGTGCCAGTAGTCAAGGGAGGATAGCGGGAGCCTACGAGCAGTACTTC | CASSQGRIAGAYEQYF
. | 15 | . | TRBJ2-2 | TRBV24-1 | TGTGCCACCAGTGACCCTGCCAGGGGCGCCGGGGAGCTGTTTTTT | CATSDPARGAGELFF
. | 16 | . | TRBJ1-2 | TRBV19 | TGTGCCAGTAGGACCACAGGGCCGGTAACTTACTATGGCTACACCTTC | CASRTTGPVTYYGYTF
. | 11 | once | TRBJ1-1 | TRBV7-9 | TGTGCCAGCAGCCTAGCCCGTGAAGCTTTCTTT | CASSLAREAFF
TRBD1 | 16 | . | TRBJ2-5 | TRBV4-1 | TGCGCCAGCAGCCACCCCGGGACAGGGGTTCAAGAGACCCAGTACTTC | CASSHPGTGVQETQYF